The 12 T cell receptor beta chains below were found in one sample sequenced in a study of cytomegalovirus exposure and HLA in healthy donors. Amplification used 60 Vbeta primers and 13 Jbeta primers. Assay: immunoSEQ multiplex PCR; the TCRdb copy retains only in-frame clones and omits some. The table includes about 150,000 clones, 60% to 80% detected once. The source material was PBMCs. Receptors were obtained from a woman in her 30s in good health and CMV-seronegative.

The genes are TRBV27 and TRBJ2-2; 9 bases match TRBD1. The CDR3 length is 18 residues. Germline V gene lookup returns CDR1 MNHEY and CDR2 SMNVEV (reference sequence). With 3 bases clipped from V and 8 bases from J, the junction kept 16 bases outside the gene matches. DNA of the CDR3: TGTGCCAGCAGTTTCAGGGGATCGAGGACAGGGGAGAAGGGGGAGCTGTTTTTT. The encoded protein is CASSFRGSRTGEKGELFF.

This chain connects TRBV5-1 to TRBJ1-6; no clear D gene. V lost 0 bases to trimming and J lost 6 bases, with 4 bases between them. Germline CDR1 and CDR2: SGHRS and YFSETQ. The CDR3 is made up of 13 amino acids. DNA for the CDR3: TGCGCCAGCAGCTTGGCATTTAATTCACCCCTCCACTTT. Its translation: CASSLAFNSPLHF.

V is TRBV5-4 and J is TRBJ2-2; TRBD2 matches 7 bases. Germline trimming cut 0 bases from V and 5 bases from J; bases unmatched to any gene: 1. Germline assignment: CDR1 SGHNT and CDR2 YYREEE (reference sequence). The CDR3 spans 14 residues. Here the CDR3 DNA reads TGTGCCAGCAGCTTGGGGGGAGGGACCGGGGAGCTGTTTTTT. This gives the protein CASSLGGGTGELFF. The entire variable domain, with the rest obtained from reference TRBV5-4 and TRBJ2-2, is as follows: ETGVTQSPTHLIKTRGQQVTLRCSSQSGHNTVSWYQQALGQGPQFIFQYYREEENGRGNFPPRFSGLQFPNYSSELNVNALELDDSALYLCASSLGGGTGELFFGEGSRLTVL.

J is TRBJ2-3 and V is TRBV28, with 7 bases identical to TRBD2. Germline V gene sequence: CDR1 MDHEN, CDR2 SYDVKM. With V trimmed by 10 bases and J by 2 bases, 9 bases remained unmatched. The CDR3 has 14 residues. The CDR3 DNA reads as TGTGCCACAACTTACGGGGGGAACACAGATACGCAGTATTTT. This codes for CATTYGGNTDTQYF.

This clone turned up a few times. The V and J genes are TRBV27 and TRBJ1-1; 10 nucleotides line up with TRBD1. The length of the CDR3 is 13 residues. Germline values: CDR1 MNHEY, CDR2 SMNVEV (reference sequence). Trimming took 6 bases from V and 6 from J; bases not matched to a gene: 4. The CDR3 region is CASSRDRGAEAFF. The CDR3 DNA reads TGTGCCAGCAGCCGGGACAGGGGCGCTGAAGCTTTCTTT.

The rearrangement uses TRBV10-2 and TRBJ1-2; 8 positions match TRBD1. The J segment lost 5 bases and the V segment lost 6 bases, leaving 5 bases of the junction unmatched. Germline V gene data show CDR1 as WSHSY and CDR2 as SAAADI. CDR3 length: 13 residues. CDR3 in amino acids: CASRGQGVYGYTF. The CDR3 nucleotides read TGCGCCAGCAGAGGACAGGGCGTTTATGGCTACACCTTC.

This chain uses TRBV5-4 with TRBJ2-4, with 9 bases fitting TRBD2. Per germline, CDR1 SGHNT and CDR2 YYREEE (reference sequence). Germline trimming cut 0 bases from V and 1 base from J; bases unmatched to any gene: 5. The CDR3 is 17 amino acids. The CDR3 DNA sequence: TGTGCCAGCAGCTTGGCCGGCGGGGGGGCCGCCAAAAACATTCAGTACTTC. This translates into CASSLAGGGAAKNIQYF.

J is TRBJ2-1 and V is TRBV19; TRBD2 aligns across 12 bases. Germline CDR1 is LNHDA and CDR2 is SQIVND (reference sequence). J lost 7 bases, V lost 4 bases, and 2 bases had no gene match. The CDR3 spans 14 residues. CDR3 nucleotides: TGTGCCAGTAGTAAGACTAGCGGGGGAAATGAGCAGTTCTTC. It yields the protein CASSKTSGGNEQFF. Looking up the rest from reference TRBV19 and TRBJ2-1 gives the full variable domain: DGGITQSPKYLFRKEGQNVTLSCEQNLNHDAMYWYRQDPGQGLRLIYYSQIVNDFQKGDIAEGYSVSREKKESFPLTVTSAQKNPTAFYLCASSKTSGGNEQFFGPGTRLTVL.

V and J are TRBV5-1 and TRBJ1-1; a possible D gene is TRBD1 (5 bases). With 3 bases removed from V and 2 bases from J, the gap between germline ends came to 14 bases. The CDR3 is 15 amino acids. Germline values: CDR1 SGHRS, CDR2 YFSETQ. CDR3 DNA sequence: TGCGCCAGCAGCTGGAAGGGCGGGGGAAACACTGAAGCTTTCTTT. Its translation: CASSWKGGGNTEAFF. The complete variable domain, with remaining parts taken from reference TRBV5-1 and TRBJ1-1, reads KAGVTQTPRYLIKTRGQQVTLSCSPISGHRSVSWYQQTPGQGLQFLFEYFSETQRNKGNFPGRFSGRQFSNSRSEMNVSTLELGDSALYLCASSWKGGGNTEAFFGQGTRLTVV.

This chain connects TRBV29-1 to TRBJ1-3; D gene ambiguous. This CDR3 spans 12 amino acids. In germline, CDR1 is SQVTM, CDR2 ANQGSEA. The CDR3 region is CGAEKSGNTIYF. The CDR3 region has the DNA TGCGGAGCGGAGAAATCTGGAAACACCATATATTTT.

The chain couples TRBV5-1 to TRBJ1-2, with unresolved D. The CDR3 spans 12 residues. V gave up 0 bases and J gave up 6 bases, with 6 bases separating them. The germline gives CDR1 SGHRS, CDR2 YFSETQ. The chain's CDR3 is CASSLDGNGYTF. As DNA, the CDR3 is TGCGCCAGCAGCTTGGACGGTAATGGCTACACCTTC. The full variable domain, in which reference TRBV5-1 and TRBJ1-2 provide the parts outside the CDR3, is KAGVTQTPRYLIKTRGQQVTLSCSPISGHRSVSWYQQTPGQGLQFLFEYFSETQRNKGNFPGRFSGRQFSNSRSEMNVSTLELGDSALYLCASSLDGNGYTFGSGTRLTVV.

The chain joins TRBV30 to TRBJ1-1; 11 nucleotides agree with TRBD1. This CDR3 has 11 residues. The V gene's germline CDR1 is GTSNPN and CDR2 SVGIG (reference sequence). The V gene end was trimmed by 6 bases and the J gene end by 8 bases; junction bases not matched to a gene: 2. The CDR3 coding sequence is TGTGCCTGTGGACAGGGGGCGGAAGCTTTCTTT. It is translated as CACGQGAEAFF.